A single sample is the source of the 2 T cell receptor beta chains below, sequenced in a study of cytomegalovirus exposure and HLA in healthy donors. PCR employed 60 Vbeta and 13 Jbeta primers. The protocol was immunoSEQ multiplex PCR, while the TCRdb copy is restricted to in-frame clones and leaves out a portion. The sample carries some 170,000 clones, 9.5% recorded once. The sample taken for sequencing was PBMCs. The receptor source for this set is a woman between 25 and 40 years old in good health and CMV-seropositive.

The chain uses TRBV5-6 and TRBJ1-2, with D tentatively TRBD1 (6 bases). The ends were cut back, 0 bases at V and 4 bases at J, with 13 bases in the middle. Germline assignment: CDR1 SGHDT and CDR2 YYEEEE. The CDR3 spans 15 residues. CDR3 protein: CASSLAEGVFYGYTF. CDR3 bases: TGTGCCAGCAGCTTGGCCGAGGGGGTATTCTATGGCTACACCTTC.

There are a few counts of this clone. The chain couples TRBV7-9 to TRBJ2-5; D is possibly TRBD2 (5 bases). The ends were cut back, 7 bases at V and 0 bases at J, with 15 bases in the middle. From germline, CDR1 is SEHNR and CDR2 FQNEAQ (reference sequence). This CDR3 has 15 amino acids. The CDR3 DNA sequence: TGTGCCAGCACGGCGGGCGCCGGCAACCAAGAGACCCAGTACTTC. Translating gives CASTAGAGNQETQYF.